These T cell receptor beta chains were read from a single sample in a study of OX40 agonist ivuxolimab in advanced cancers. Sequenced by immunoSEQ multiplex PCR; TCRdb stores in-frame clones only, minus some. The repertoire holds 50,000 to 65,000 clones, with about 88% as singletons. Material: CD4+ or CD8+ T cells sorted from blood, obtained in a trial of the OX40 agonist ivuxolimab. Receptors were obtained from an adult with an advanced solid tumor such as melanoma, head and neck, liver or kidney cancer. The CDR3 runs from the conserved cysteine through the conserved F or W. D genes are given only for firm matches. Rows may omit the clone size; those that give it use once, few, many or a size class.

v_gene: TRBV28
j_gene: TRBJ2-1
abundance: .
len: 15
d_gene: TRBD1
CDR3nt: TGTGCCAGCAGTTTACGGACAGGGATCAGCGATGAGCAGTTCTTC
CDR3aa: CASSLRTGISDEQFF

v_gene: TRBV27
j_gene: TRBJ2-3
abundance: once
len: 15
d_gene: TRBD2
CDR3nt: TGTGCCAGCAGTTTCGGGACTAGTGGCACAGATACGCAGTATTTT
CDR3aa: CASSFGTSGTDTQYF

v_gene: TRBV19
j_gene: TRBJ1-4
abundance: .
len: 18
d_gene: .
CDR3nt: TGTGCCAGTAGTATAGAATTGACAGAAAGGAGGGGAGGAGAAAAACTGTTTTTT
CDR3aa: CASSIELTERRGGEKLFF

v_gene: TRBV7-9
j_gene: TRBJ1-4
abundance: .
len: 14
d_gene: .
CDR3nt: TGTGCCAGCAGCGCACTCTGGCCGAATGAAAAACTGTTTTTT
CDR3aa: CASSALWPNEKLFF

v_gene: TRBV11-1
j_gene: TRBJ2-5
abundance: .
len: 13
d_gene: .
CDR3nt: TGTGCCAGCAGCATGGAACCCCAAGAGACCCAGTACTTC
CDR3aa: CASSMEPQETQYF

v_gene: TRBV5-8
j_gene: TRBJ2-7
abundance: .
len: 15
d_gene: .
CDR3nt: TGTGCCAGCAGCTTGGGGCCAGCCGCCGCCTCGAAGGAGTACTTC
CDR3aa: CASSLGPAAASKEYF

v_gene: TRBV30
j_gene: TRBJ2-3
abundance: .
len: 16
d_gene: .
CDR3nt: TGTGCCTGGACCCCGGTAGCGGCACGGGGCACAGATACGCAGTATTTT
CDR3aa: CAWTPVAARGTDTQYF

v_gene: TRBV5-6
j_gene: TRBJ2-1
abundance: .
len: 19
d_gene: TRBD2
CDR3nt: TGTGCCAGCAGCTCCTTGACTAGCGGGAGGGCCCCAATCTACAATGAGCAGTTCTTC
CDR3aa: CASSSLTSGRAPIYNEQFF

v_gene: TRBV7-9
j_gene: TRBJ2-1
abundance: .
len: 11
d_gene: .
CDR3nt: TGTGCCAGCAGCCCCCAGGCTGAGCAGTTCTTC
CDR3aa: CASSPQAEQFF

v_gene: TRBV4-1
j_gene: TRBJ2-6
abundance: once
len: 19
d_gene: .
CDR3nt: TGCGCCAGCAGCCAGTCCGACATGCCAATTCGGCCTGGGGCCAACGTCCTGACTTTC
CDR3aa: CASSQSDMPIRPGANVLTF

v_gene: TRBV5-8
j_gene: TRBJ2-3
abundance: .
len: 13
d_gene: .
CDR3nt: TGTGCCAGCAGCGTAGCTAGAGCAGATACGCAGTATTTT
CDR3aa: CASSVARADTQYF

v_gene: TRBV28
j_gene: TRBJ2-1
abundance: .
len: 18
d_gene: TRBD2
CDR3nt: TGTGCCAGCAGTCGAGGACTAGCGGGAGAGTCGAGGACAAAGGAGCAATTCTTC
CDR3aa: CASSRGLAGESRTKEQFF

v_gene: TRBV25-1
j_gene: TRBJ2-1
abundance: once
len: 14
d_gene: TRBD1
CDR3nt: TGTGCCAGCAGATTACAGGGGGCGGGAGATGAGCAGTTCTTC
CDR3aa: CASRLQGAGDEQFF

v_gene: TRBV5-6
j_gene: TRBJ2-7
abundance: .
len: 15
d_gene: .
CDR3nt: TGTGCCAGCAGCTATAGACGGCCGAGCTCCTACGAGCAGTACTTC
CDR3aa: CASSYRRPSSYEQYF

v_gene: TRBV11-3
j_gene: TRBJ2-1
abundance: .
len: 17
d_gene: TRBD1
CDR3nt: TGTGCCAGCAGCTTATGGACAGGCCAGAGGGGATACAATGAGCAGTTCTTC
CDR3aa: CASSLWTGQRGYNEQFF

v_gene: TRBV2
j_gene: TRBJ2-7
abundance: few
len: 15
d_gene: .
CDR3nt: TGTGCCAGCAGTGAAGCGCCAGGGGGGCTCTACGAGCAGTACTTC
CDR3aa: CASSEAPGGLYEQYF

v_gene: TRBV6-5
j_gene: TRBJ1-5
abundance: .
len: 16
d_gene: .
CDR3nt: TGTGCCAGCAGTTCCCTGACAGGCTATAGCAATCAGCCCCAGCATTTT
CDR3aa: CASSSLTGYSNQPQHF

v_gene: TRBV9
j_gene: TRBJ2-1
abundance: .
len: 14
d_gene: .
CDR3nt: TGTGCCAGCAGCGTAGTAGGCAGTAACAATGAGCAGTTCTTC
CDR3aa: CASSVVGSNNEQFF

v_gene: TRBV28
j_gene: TRBJ2-7
abundance: .
len: 15
d_gene: TRBD2
CDR3nt: TGTGCCAGCAGCGACGATAGCGGGAGGGGACAAAAGCAGTACTTC
CDR3aa: CASSDDSGRGQKQYF

v_gene: TRBV28
j_gene: TRBJ2-2
abundance: .
len: 15
d_gene: TRBD1
CDR3nt: TGTGCCAGCAGTTTAGGGACAGGGAACCCCGGGGAGCTGTTTTTT
CDR3aa: CASSLGTGNPGELFF

v_gene: TRBV18
j_gene: TRBJ1-5
abundance: once
len: 15
d_gene: .
CDR3nt: TGTGCCAGCTCACCAGGGGGTTTTAGCAATCAGCCCCAGCATTTT
CDR3aa: CASSPGGFSNQPQHF

v_gene: TRBV25-1
j_gene: TRBJ1-1
abundance: .
len: 12
d_gene: .
CDR3nt: TGTGCCAGCAGTGCACCGCTCACTGAAGCTTTCTTT
CDR3aa: CASSAPLTEAFF

v_gene: TRBV5-5
j_gene: TRBJ2-5
abundance: .
len: 14
d_gene: .
CDR3nt: TGTGCCAGCAGCCTCCGAGGGCTGGGGGAGACCCAGTACTTC
CDR3aa: CASSLRGLGETQYF

v_gene: TRBV25-1
j_gene: TRBJ2-5
abundance: .
len: 14
d_gene: .
CDR3nt: TGTGCCAGCAGTGATCGGGCAGGATCGGGGACCCAGTACTTC
CDR3aa: CASSDRAGSGTQYF

v_gene: TRBV6-1
j_gene: TRBJ1-5
abundance: .
len: 14
d_gene: .
CDR3nt: TGTGCCAGCAGTGTCGGACGGGGAAATCAGCCCCAGCATTTT
CDR3aa: CASSVGRGNQPQHF

v_gene: TRBV2
j_gene: TRBJ1-1
abundance: .
len: 15
d_gene: TRBD1
CDR3nt: TGTGCCAGCAGGGTTGCCGGGACAGGGGGCTTAGGGGCTTTCTTT
CDR3aa: CASRVAGTGGLGAFF

v_gene: TRBV29-1
j_gene: TRBJ2-5
abundance: .
len: 13
d_gene: .
CDR3nt: TGCAGCGCGTCCGGACACTCTAAAGAGACCCAGTACTTC
CDR3aa: CSASGHSKETQYF